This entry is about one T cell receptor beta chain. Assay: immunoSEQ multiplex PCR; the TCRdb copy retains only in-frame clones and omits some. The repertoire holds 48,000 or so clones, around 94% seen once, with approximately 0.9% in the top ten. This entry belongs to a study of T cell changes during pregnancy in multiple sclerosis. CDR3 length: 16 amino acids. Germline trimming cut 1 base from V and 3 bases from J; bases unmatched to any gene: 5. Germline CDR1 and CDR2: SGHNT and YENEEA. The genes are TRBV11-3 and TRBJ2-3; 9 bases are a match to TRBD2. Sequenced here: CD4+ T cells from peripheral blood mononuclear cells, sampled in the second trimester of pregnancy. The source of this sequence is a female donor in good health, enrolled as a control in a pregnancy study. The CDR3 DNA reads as TGTGCCAGCAGCTTAGGGCAGCGGGAGGTTACAGATACGCAGTATTTT. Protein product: CASSLGQREVTDTQYF.